This TCR beta chain appears in the sequencing data of a study of Ad26.COV2.S vaccination and SARS-CoV-2 variants. Data came from immunoSEQ multiplex PCR; TCRdb stores just in-frame clones and leaves some out. The sample comprises 300,000 to 350,000 clones, 86% of which are singletons, and about 10% rests with the top ten. Concerning this clone: Its specificity is unknown.

Findings and limits, study-wide: Placebo recipients and vaccine recipients were similar in non-spike TCR breadth. Using TCR breadth and depth analyses may have led to underestimated total T cell responses.

Trimming removed 7 bases from V and 11 bases from J, with 24 bases in between. The germline CDR1 and CDR2 sequences are MNHEY and SMNVEV (reference sequence). CDR3 size: 16 residues. Treatment meaning: 19 received Ad26.COV2.S at low or high dose, single or two shots; roughly five received placebo; per-sample allocation not given. It was on day 63 after the first vaccine or placebo injection that samples were taken. Expressing Wuhan-strain SARS-CoV-2 spike, an Ad26 vector served as the vaccine. The source material was peripheral blood, sampled in a trial of Ad26.COV2.S vaccine versus placebo. This TCR derives from a person aged 18 to 65 who received the Ad26.COV2.S COVID-19 vaccine or a placebo. The chain is built from TRBV27 and TRBJ1-6; D is unclear. The CDR3 sequence: CASTNLGSMGIAPLHF. The CDR3 coding sequence is TGTGCCAGCACCAACTTAGGATCTATGGGGATTGCACCCCTCCACTTT.